The 26 T cell receptor beta chains below all came from one sample that was sequenced in a study of blood T cell repertoires in COVID-19. Repertoires were generated with immunoSEQ multiplex PCR, while TCRdb's copy carries only in-frame clones and drops some. Among under 300,000 clones listed, about 88% were seen once. The specimen was peripheral blood. The receptor source for this set is a woman in her sixties or seventies with COVID-19, enrolled during active disease.

V and J are TRBV5-1 and TRBJ1-3, with 8 bases that match TRBD1. Germline trimming cut 4 bases from V and 1 base from J; bases unmatched to any gene: 7. CDR3 length equals 16 residues. Germline-derived CDR1 and CDR2 are SGHRS and YFSETQ. The CDR3 coding sequence is TGCGCCAGCAGCCTTACCCAGGGGGCGTCTGGAAACACCATATATTTT. Translated: CASSLTQGASGNTIYF.

The chain has TRBV24-1 and TRBJ2-2; the D gene is possibly TRBD2 (7 bases). V gave up 0 bases and J gave up 1 base, with 14 bases separating them. Germline CDR1 and CDR2: KGHDR and SFDVKD. CDR3 length: 18 amino acids. CDR3 region: CATSDLRFGGQNTGELFF. In DNA form, the CDR3 reads TGTGCCACCAGTGATTTGCGGTTCGGGGGGCAGAACACCGGGGAGCTGTTTTTT.

The chain recombines TRBV14 with TRBJ2-1; the D gene is possibly TRBD2 (6 bases). Germline V gene lookup returns CDR1 SGHDN and CDR2 FVKESK. V was cut by 4 bases and J by 2 bases, with 15 bases left in between. The CDR3 spans 16 residues. CDR3 sequence reads: CASSPRDAVTYNEQFF. The DNA of the CDR3 is TGTGCCAGCAGCCCGCGGGACGCGGTTACCTACAATGAGCAGTTCTTC.

The chain combines TRBV15 with TRBJ1-4; D unclear. CDR1 and CDR2 from the germline V gene are LNHNV and YYDKDF (reference sequence). The CDR3 is made up of 13 amino acids. The germline V and J ends were trimmed by 8 bases and 4 bases, with 11 bases remaining between them. CDR3 DNA sequence: TGTGCCACCTCCTGGGCGGGTAATGAAAAACTGTTTTTT. Protein: CATSWAGNEKLFF. Full variable domain (remainder filled in from reference TRBV15 and TRBJ1-4): DAMVIQNPRYQVTQFGKPVTLSCSQTLNHNVMYWYQQKSSQAPKLLFHYYDKDFNNEADTPDNFQSRRPNTSFCFLDIRSPGLGDTAMYLCATSWAGNEKLFFGSGTQLSVL.

The chain recombines TRBV5-6 with TRBJ1-1, with a weak D call TRBD1 (6 bases). Germline CDR1 is SGHDT and CDR2 is YYEEEE. Trimming shortened V by 0 bases and J by 2 bases, and 17 bases separated the two germline ends. The CDR3 has 17 amino acids. CDR3 in amino acids: CASSLALPGQRNTEAFF. DNA for the CDR3: TGTGCCAGCAGCTTGGCCTTACCCGGACAGAGAAACACTGAAGCTTTCTTT. The whole variable domain, remainder taken from reference TRBV5-6 and TRBJ1-1, is DAGVTQSPTHLIKTRGQQVTLRCSPKSGHDTVSWYQQALGQGPQFIFQYYEEEERQRGNFPDRFSGHQFPNYSSELNVNALLLGDSALYLCASSLALPGQRNTEAFFGQGTRLTVV.

The chain carries TRBV10-3 and TRBJ1-3; tentatively, D is TRBD1 (6 bases). There are 15 residues in the CDR3. Germline V lookup: CDR1 ENHRY, CDR2 SYGVKD. V dropped 10 bases and J dropped 0 bases, with 16 bases sitting between them. The CDR3 protein is CATQFDRTSGNTIYF. CDR3 DNA sequence: TGTGCCACTCAGTTCGACAGGACCTCTGGAAACACCATATATTTT.

The CDR3 bases are TGTGCCAGCAGTGAAAGGGGTGGGGAAGAGACCCAGTACTTC. Translated: CASSERGGEETQYF. V and J are TRBV6-1 and TRBJ2-5; maybe TRBD1 (5 bases). Germline V lookup: CDR1 MNHNS, CDR2 SASEGT. The CDR3 totals 14 residues. V lost 2 bases and J lost 3, with 10 bases in between.

The CDR3 loop is CASTLGQGNEKLFF. CDR3 in DNA: TGTGCCAGCACCCTAGGACAGGGAAATGAAAAACTGTTTTTT. The rearrangement joins TRBV5-8 to TRBJ1-4; 8 positions agree with TRBD1. Per the germline V gene, CDR1 is SGHTS and CDR2 is YDEGEE. The CDR3 loop spans 14 amino acids. V was pared by 6 bases and J by 5 bases, with 6 bases of the junction left unmatched.

The rearrangement uses TRBV10-3 and TRBJ1-5; TRBD1 is a possible D gene (6 bases). The CDR3 consists of 14 residues. Deletions cut 9 bases from V and 1 base from J, with 13 bases between. Germline V gene data show CDR1 as ENHRY and CDR2 as SYGVKD. The CDR3, as DNA: TGTGCCATATCCTCAGGGGAAAGCAATCAGCCCCAGCATTTT. Translated: CAISSGESNQPQHF.

This clone has just a few counts. V usage is TRBV6-6 and J usage is TRBJ1-1; a possible D gene is TRBD1 (5 bases). The germline CDR1 and CDR2 sequences are MNHNY and SVGAGI (reference sequence). The V end lost 4 bases, the J end lost 5 bases, and 14 bases lay between the germline ends. This CDR3 contains 14 residues. The CDR3 DNA is TGTGCCAGCAGTTTTGGAGGGGAGGGGACTGAAGCTTTCTTT. Amino acids: CASSFGGEGTEAFF.

This chain connects TRBV4-1 to TRBJ2-5, with 13 bases identical to TRBD2. CDR1 MGHRA and CDR2 YSYEKL come from the germline V gene. J was trimmed by 4 bases and V by 1 base; bases with no gene match: 0. CDR3 length: 15 amino acids. The CDR3 spells CASSQGLAGGETQYF. DNA of the CDR3: TGCGCCAGCAGCCAAGGACTAGCGGGGGGAGAGACCCAGTACTTC.

This clone has only one observation. The chain recombines TRBV6-4 with TRBJ2-7; 8 bases are a match to TRBD1. Germline CDR1 MRHNA, CDR2 SNTAGT. CDR3 length: 15 residues. V lost 4 bases and J lost 8; bases outside the gene matches: 13. The CDR3 region is CASSASGTGYVKQYF. The CDR3, as DNA: TGTGCCAGCAGTGCCTCCGGGACAGGATACGTGAAGCAGTACTTC.

This clone was counted between two and nine times. The J gene is TRBJ1-5, the V gene TRBV5-1, with D possibly matching TRBD1 (6 bases). Deletions cut 4 bases from V and 1 base from J, with 9 bases between. Per germline, CDR1 SGHRS and CDR2 YFSETQ. There are 14 residues in the CDR3. CDR3 nucleotides: TGCGCCAGCAGCCCTACAGGGAGCAATCAGCCCCAGCATTTT. Protein product: CASSPTGSNQPQHF.

This sequence joins TRBV29-1 and TRBJ1-2, with 12 bases matching TRBD1. This CDR3 has 13 amino acids. The germline CDR1 and CDR2 sequences are SQVTM and ANQGSEA. V trimming: 6 bases; J trimming: 8 bases; junction bases outside the gene matches: 7. CDR3 DNA: TGCAGCGTCGGGGGACAGGGGGCACTCGGCTACACCTTC. As protein: CSVGGQGALGYTF.

The J gene is TRBJ2-1, the V gene TRBV7-2; 14 bases line up with TRBD2. V dropped 5 bases and J dropped 12; count of bases not matched to a gene: 6. Germline V gives CDR1 SGHTA, CDR2 FQGNSA. This CDR3 is 14 amino acids long. For the CDR3, the DNA is TGTGCCAGCAGCCCCGGACTAGCGGGGGGTTGGCAGTTCTTC. It yields the protein CASSPGLAGGWQFF.

The rearrangement links TRBV27 to TRBJ2-1; 14 bases align to TRBD2. CDR1 is MNHEY, CDR2 SMNVEV, per germline (reference sequence). With V trimmed by 2 bases and J by 5 bases, 5 bases remained unmatched. CDR3 length: 17 residues. DNA of the CDR3: TGTGCCAGCAGTTTACTGACTAGCGGGGGGGCACACAATGAGCAGTTCTTC. This codes for CASSLLTSGGAHNEQFF.

The chain recombines TRBV21-1 with TRBJ1-5; the D call in the table, TRBD1, was not verified against the DNA. TRBV21-1 is assigned pseudogene status. This CDR3 has 15 residues. The CDR3 DNA is TGTGCCAGCAGCAAACTACAGGGGACTAATCAGCCCCAGCATTTT. Amino acids: CASSKLQGTNQPQHF.

The genes are TRBV5-6 and TRBJ2-7; 8 bases fit TRBD1. In germline, CDR1 is SGHDT, CDR2 YYEEEE. The CDR3 extends over 14 amino acids. V shed 3 bases and J 1 base; nucleotides not matched to a gene: 3. CDR3 DNA: TGTGCCAGCAGCTCTCACAGGGGGTCCTACGAGCAGTACTTC. Protein product: CASSSHRGSYEQYF. The variable domain in full, with the rest retrieved from reference TRBV5-6 and TRBJ2-7, is DAGVTQSPTHLIKTRGQQVTLRCSPKSGHDTVSWYQQALGQGPQFIFQYYEEEERQRGNFPDRFSGHQFPNYSSELNVNALLLGDSALYLCASSSHRGSYEQYFGPGTRLTVT.

This CDR3 is CASSERQWGGRRDEQFF. The CDR3 DNA sequence: TGTGCCAGCAGTGAAAGGCAATGGGGGGGCCGGAGGGATGAGCAGTTCTTC. This sequence joins TRBV2 and TRBJ2-1; perhaps TRBD2 as D (7 bases). The CDR3 runs 17 residues. The germline gives CDR1 SNHLY, CDR2 FYNNEI. V was clipped by 2 bases and J by 8 bases, with 22 bases between them.

The V gene is TRBV2, the J gene TRBJ2-3; 8 bases map to TRBD2. CDR3 size: 16 residues. CDR1 is SNHLY, CDR2 FYNNEI, per germline. V shed 4 bases, J shed 1 base, and the junction held 7 bases outside the gene matches. The CDR3 protein is CASSGGGGRGTDTQYF. The CDR3 DNA reads as TGTGCCAGCAGTGGAGGCGGGGGGAGGGGCACAGATACGCAGTATTTT.

The chain combines TRBV9 with TRBJ1-4; no clear D gene. The CDR3 covers 13 residues. The germline V gene encodes CDR1 SGDLS and CDR2 YYNGEE. V lost 5 bases and J 0 bases, leaving 5 bases between the germline ends. CDR3 nucleotides: TGTGCCAGCAGTCTAGCAACTAATGAAAAACTGTTTTTT. Protein product: CASSLATNEKLFF.

The gene calls are TRBV3-1 (or the pseudogene TRBV3-2) and TRBJ1-2; TRBD1 is a possible D gene (5 bases). The CDR3 totals 13 residues. Between the trimmed V and J ends, which lost 1 base and 6 bases, there was a span of 9 bases. CDR1 and CDR2 (germline): LGHDT, YNNKEL (reference sequence). In nucleotides, the CDR3 is TGTGCCAGCAGCCAAGTAGCAGGGAATGGCTACACCTTC. It yields the protein CASSQVAGNGYTF.

V usage is TRBV4-1 and J usage is TRBJ1-4, with D perhaps matching TRBD1 (6 bases). V lost 0 bases to trimming and J lost 10 bases, with 18 bases between them. There are 16 residues in the CDR3. Germline CDR1 and CDR2: MGHRA and YSYEKL. CDR3 in DNA: TGCGCCAGCAGCCAAGATCAGGGAGGGGGTAGAAGAAAACTGTTTTTT. Its translation is CASSQDQGGGRRKLFF.

V is TRBV2 and J is TRBJ2-6; 9 positions agree with TRBD1. Germline trimming cut 6 bases from V and 2 bases from J; bases unmatched to any gene: 5. In germline, CDR1 is SNHLY, CDR2 FYNNEI. The CDR3 is 16 amino acids. CDR3 residues: CASSAYRGPGANVLTF. The DNA for the CDR3 is TGTGCCAGCAGCGCTTACAGGGGGCCTGGGGCCAACGTCCTGACTTTC.

This sequence joins TRBV7-2 and TRBJ2-1; D ambiguous. Deletions cut 0 bases from V and 7 bases from J, with 13 bases between. Germline V gives CDR1 SGHTA, CDR2 FQGNSA. This CDR3 has 15 residues. The CDR3 reads CASSLAVFSVNEQFF. Here the CDR3 DNA reads TGTGCCAGCAGCTTAGCGGTCTTTTCGGTAAATGAGCAGTTCTTC.

This chain connects TRBV3-1 (or the pseudogene TRBV3-2) to TRBJ2-7; no clear D gene. The CDR3 length is 14 residues. V lost 4 bases and J 3 bases, leaving 13 bases between the germline ends. Germline V CDR1 and CDR2: LGHDT, YNNKEL (reference sequence). The CDR3 sequence is CASSLRVLGYEQYF. The CDR3 DNA reads TGTGCCAGCAGCCTCCGGGTTCTAGGCTACGAGCAGTACTTC.